This TCR beta chain was observed in a study of OX40 agonist ivuxolimab in advanced cancers. The table came from immunoSEQ multiplex PCR; TCRdb's copy has only in-frame clones and leaves some out. The table includes approximately 90,000 clones, 70% to 90% detected once. V lost 6 bases to trimming and J lost 7 bases, with 19 bases between them. The CDR3 contains 15 residues. Germline CDR1 is SGHTA and CDR2 is FQGNSA. The study, taken as a whole, reports: Nonresponders, in some cases, also had low normalized T-cell clonal expansion. Researchers report that CD8+ T cells had, on average, more expanded clones than CD4+.

As for this clone: What it binds is not known.

The chain has TRBV7-2 and TRBJ2-1; perhaps D is TRBD1 or TRBD2 (5 bases each). This TCR came from an adult with an advanced solid tumor such as melanoma, head and neck, liver or kidney cancer. The material sequenced was CD4+ or CD8+ T cells sorted from blood, taken in a trial of the OX40 agonist ivuxolimab. This CDR3 is CASRPGALEVNEQFF. The CDR3 DNA sequence: TGTGCCAGCAGACCCGGGGCGCTAGAGGTTAATGAGCAGTTCTTC.